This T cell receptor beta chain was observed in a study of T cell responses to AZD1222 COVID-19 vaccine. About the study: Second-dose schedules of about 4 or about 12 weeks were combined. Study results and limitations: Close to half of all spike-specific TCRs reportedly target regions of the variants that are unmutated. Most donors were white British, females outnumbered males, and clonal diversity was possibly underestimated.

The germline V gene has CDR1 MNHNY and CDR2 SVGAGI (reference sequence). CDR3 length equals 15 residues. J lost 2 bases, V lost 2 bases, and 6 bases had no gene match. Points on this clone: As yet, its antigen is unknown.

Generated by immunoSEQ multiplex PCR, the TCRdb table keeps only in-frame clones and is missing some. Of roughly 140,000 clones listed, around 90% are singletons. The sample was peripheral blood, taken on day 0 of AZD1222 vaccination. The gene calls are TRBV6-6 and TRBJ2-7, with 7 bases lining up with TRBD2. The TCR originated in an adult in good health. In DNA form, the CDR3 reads TGTGCCAGCAGTTACCAACTAGCGAGAACCTACGAGCAGTACTTC. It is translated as CASSYQLARTYEQYF.